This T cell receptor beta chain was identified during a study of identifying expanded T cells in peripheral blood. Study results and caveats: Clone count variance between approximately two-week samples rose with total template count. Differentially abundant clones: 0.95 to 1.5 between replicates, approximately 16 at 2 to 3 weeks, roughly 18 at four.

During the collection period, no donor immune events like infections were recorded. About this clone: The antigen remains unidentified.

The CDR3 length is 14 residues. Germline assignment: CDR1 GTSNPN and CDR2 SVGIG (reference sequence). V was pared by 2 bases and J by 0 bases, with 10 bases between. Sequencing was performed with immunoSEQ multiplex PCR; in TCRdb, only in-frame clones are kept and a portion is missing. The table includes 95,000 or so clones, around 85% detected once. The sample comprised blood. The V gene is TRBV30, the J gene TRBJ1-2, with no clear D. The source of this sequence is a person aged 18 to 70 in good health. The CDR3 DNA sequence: TGTGCCTGGAGTCCTACGGAATCTAACTATGGCTACACCTTC. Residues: CAWSPTESNYGYTF.